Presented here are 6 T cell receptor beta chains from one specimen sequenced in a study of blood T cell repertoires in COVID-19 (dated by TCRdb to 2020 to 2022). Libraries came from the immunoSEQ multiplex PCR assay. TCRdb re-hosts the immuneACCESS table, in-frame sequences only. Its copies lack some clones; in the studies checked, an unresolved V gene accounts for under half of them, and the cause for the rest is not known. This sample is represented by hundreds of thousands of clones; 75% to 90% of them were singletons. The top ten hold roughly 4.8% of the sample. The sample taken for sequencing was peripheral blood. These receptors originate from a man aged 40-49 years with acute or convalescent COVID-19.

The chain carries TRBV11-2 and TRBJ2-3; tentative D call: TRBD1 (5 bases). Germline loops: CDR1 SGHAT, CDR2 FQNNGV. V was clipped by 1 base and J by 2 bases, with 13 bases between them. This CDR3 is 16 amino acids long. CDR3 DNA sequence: TGTGCCAGCAGCTTAGTAACAGGTACCCTCACAGATACGCAGTATTTT. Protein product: CASSLVTGTLTDTQYF.

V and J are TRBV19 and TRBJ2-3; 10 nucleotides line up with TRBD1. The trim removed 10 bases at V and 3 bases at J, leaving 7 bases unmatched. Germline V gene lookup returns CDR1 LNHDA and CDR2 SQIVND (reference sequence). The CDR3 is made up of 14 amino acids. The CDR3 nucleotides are TGTGCCACCAAGGACAGGGGGTCGACAGATACGCAGTATTTT. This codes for CATKDRGSTDTQYF.

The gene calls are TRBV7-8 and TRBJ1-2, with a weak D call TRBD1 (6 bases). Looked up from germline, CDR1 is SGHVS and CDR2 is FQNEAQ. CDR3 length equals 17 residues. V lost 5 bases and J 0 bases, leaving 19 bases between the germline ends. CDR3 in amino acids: CASSHRTETTANYGYTF. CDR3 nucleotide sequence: TGTGCCAGCAGCCACCGGACAGAGACTACAGCTAACTATGGCTACACCTTC.

CDR3 loop: CASSLDVGNYGYTF. The CDR3 coding sequence is TGCGCCAGCAGCTTGGATGTGGGCAACTATGGCTACACCTTC. The chain employs TRBV5-1 and TRBJ1-2, with D unresolved. Trimming took 0 bases from V and 2 from J, leaving 8 bases between them. The CDR3 length is 14 residues. CDR1 is SGHRS, CDR2 YFSETQ, per germline.

The CDR3 loop is CASSETASGNQPQHF. CDR3 nucleotides: TGTGCCAGCAGTGAAACCGCTTCGGGCAATCAGCCCCAGCATTTT. J is TRBJ1-5 and V is TRBV25-1; unclear D gene. V was trimmed by 2 bases and J by 2 bases, leaving 10 bases between them. There are 15 residues in the CDR3. Germline loops: CDR1 MGHDK, CDR2 SYGVNS.

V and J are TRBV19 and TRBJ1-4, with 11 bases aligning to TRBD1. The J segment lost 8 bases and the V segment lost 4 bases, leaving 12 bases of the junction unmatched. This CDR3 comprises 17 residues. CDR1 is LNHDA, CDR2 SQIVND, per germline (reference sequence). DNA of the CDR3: TGTGCCAGTAGTACGGGACAGGGGGTCCCTTTTGAGGAAAAACTGTTTTTT. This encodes CASSTGQGVPFEEKLFF.